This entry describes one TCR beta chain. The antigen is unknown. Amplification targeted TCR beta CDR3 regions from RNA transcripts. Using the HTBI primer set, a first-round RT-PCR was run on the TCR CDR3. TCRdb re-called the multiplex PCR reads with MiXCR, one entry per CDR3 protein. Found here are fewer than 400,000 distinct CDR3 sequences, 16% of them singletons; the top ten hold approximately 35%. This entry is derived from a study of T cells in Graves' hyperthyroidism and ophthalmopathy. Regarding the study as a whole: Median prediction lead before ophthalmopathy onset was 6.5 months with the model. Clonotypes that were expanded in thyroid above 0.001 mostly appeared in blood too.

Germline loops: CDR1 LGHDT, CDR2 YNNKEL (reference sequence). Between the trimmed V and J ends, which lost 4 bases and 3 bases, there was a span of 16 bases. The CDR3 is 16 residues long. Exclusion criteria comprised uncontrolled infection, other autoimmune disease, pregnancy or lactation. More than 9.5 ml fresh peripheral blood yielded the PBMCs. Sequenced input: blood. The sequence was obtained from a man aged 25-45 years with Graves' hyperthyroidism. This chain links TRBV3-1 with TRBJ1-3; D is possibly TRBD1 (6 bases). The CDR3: CASSRSPQGGGNTIYF. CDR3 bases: TGTGCCAGCAGCCGCTCACCACAGGGAGGTGGAAACACCATATATTTT.